This record covers a single TCR beta chain. This sample was taken from a study of T cells after yellow fever vaccination. TCRdb re-analysed the 5' RACE reads in MiXCR, keeping a single row per CDR3 protein. The repertoire consists of a few hundred thousand distinct CDR3 sequences, with around 3.9% occurring once and the leading ten covering 24%. CDR1 is SQVTM and CDR2 is ANQGSEA in the germline V gene. The CDR3 has 10 amino acids. V shed 4 bases and J shed 11 bases, with 9 bases lying between them. The chain couples TRBV29-1 to TRBJ2-1, with D possibly being TRBD1 (5 bases). The clonotype originates from a man between 18 and 29 years old who received the YFV17D yellow fever vaccine. Sequencing was performed on PBMCs, taken 5 days after the yellow fever booster vaccination. The CDR3 here is CSVGDSKQFF. For the CDR3, the DNA is TGCAGCGTTGGTGACAGTAAGCAGTTCTTC.